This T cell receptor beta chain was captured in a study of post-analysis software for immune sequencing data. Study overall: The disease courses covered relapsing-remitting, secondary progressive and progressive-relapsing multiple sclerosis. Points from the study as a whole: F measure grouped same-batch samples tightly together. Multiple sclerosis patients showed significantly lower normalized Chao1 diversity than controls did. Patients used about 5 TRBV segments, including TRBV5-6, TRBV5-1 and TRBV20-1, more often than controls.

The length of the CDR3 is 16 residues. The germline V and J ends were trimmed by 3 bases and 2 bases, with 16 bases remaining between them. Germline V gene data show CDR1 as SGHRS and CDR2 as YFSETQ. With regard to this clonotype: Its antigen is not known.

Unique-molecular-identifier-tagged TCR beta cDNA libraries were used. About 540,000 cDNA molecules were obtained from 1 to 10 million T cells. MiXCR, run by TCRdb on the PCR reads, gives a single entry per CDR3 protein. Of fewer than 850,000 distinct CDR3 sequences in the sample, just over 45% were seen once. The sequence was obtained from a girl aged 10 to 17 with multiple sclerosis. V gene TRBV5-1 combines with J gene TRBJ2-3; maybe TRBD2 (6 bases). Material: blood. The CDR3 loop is CASSWVGGYSTDTQYF. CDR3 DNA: TGCGCCAGCAGCTGGGTCGGGGGATACTCCACAGATACGCAGTATTTT.